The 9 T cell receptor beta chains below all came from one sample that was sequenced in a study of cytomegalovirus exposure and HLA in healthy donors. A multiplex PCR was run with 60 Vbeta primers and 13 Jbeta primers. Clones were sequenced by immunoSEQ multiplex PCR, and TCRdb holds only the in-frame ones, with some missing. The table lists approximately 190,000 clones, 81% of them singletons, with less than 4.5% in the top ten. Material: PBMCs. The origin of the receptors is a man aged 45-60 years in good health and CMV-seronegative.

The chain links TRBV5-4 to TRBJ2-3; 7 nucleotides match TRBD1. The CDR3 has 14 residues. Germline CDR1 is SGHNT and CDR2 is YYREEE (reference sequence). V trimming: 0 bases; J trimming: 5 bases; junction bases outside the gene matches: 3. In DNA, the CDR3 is TGTGCCAGCAGCTTGGGCAGGGGGAGAGATACGCAGTATTTT. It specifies CASSLGRGRDTQYF.

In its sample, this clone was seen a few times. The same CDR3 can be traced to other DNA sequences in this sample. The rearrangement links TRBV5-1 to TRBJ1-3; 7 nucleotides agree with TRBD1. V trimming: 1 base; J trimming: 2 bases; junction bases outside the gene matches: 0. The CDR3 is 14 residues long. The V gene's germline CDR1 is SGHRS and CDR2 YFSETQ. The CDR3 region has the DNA TGCGCCAGCAGCTTGACAGGGGCTGGAAACACCATATATTTT. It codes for CASSLTGAGNTIYF.

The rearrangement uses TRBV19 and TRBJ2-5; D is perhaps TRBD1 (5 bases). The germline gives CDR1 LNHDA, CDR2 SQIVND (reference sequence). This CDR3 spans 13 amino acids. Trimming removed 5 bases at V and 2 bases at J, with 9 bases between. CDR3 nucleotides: TGTGCCAGTAGTGGAACAGGACAAGAGACCCAGTACTTC. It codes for CASSGTGQETQYF.

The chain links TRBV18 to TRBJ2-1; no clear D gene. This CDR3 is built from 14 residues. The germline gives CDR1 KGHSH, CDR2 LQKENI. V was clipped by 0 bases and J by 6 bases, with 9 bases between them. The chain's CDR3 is CASSPPENTNEQFF. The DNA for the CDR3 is TGTGCCAGCTCACCACCGGAGAATACCAATGAGCAGTTCTTC. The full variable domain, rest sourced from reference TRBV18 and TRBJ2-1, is NAGVMQNPRHLVRRRGQEARLRCSPMKGHSHVYWYRQLPEEGLKFMVYLQKENIIDESGMPKERFSAEFPKEGPSILRIQQVVRGDSAAYFCASSPPENTNEQFFGPGTRLTVL.

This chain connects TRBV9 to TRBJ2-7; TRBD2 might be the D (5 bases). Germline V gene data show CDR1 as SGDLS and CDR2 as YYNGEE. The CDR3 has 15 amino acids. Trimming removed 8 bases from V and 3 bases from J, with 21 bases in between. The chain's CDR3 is CASSPDLMSYYEQYF. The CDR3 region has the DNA TGTGCCAGTTCCCCGGACTTAATGTCCTACTACGAGCAGTACTTC.

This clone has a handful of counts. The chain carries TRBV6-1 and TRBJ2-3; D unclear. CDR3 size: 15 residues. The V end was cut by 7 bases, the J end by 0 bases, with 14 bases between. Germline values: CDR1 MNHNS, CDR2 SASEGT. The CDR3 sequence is CASIDPMRSTDTQYF. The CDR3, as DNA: TGTGCCAGCATTGACCCGATGAGGAGCACAGATACGCAGTATTTT.

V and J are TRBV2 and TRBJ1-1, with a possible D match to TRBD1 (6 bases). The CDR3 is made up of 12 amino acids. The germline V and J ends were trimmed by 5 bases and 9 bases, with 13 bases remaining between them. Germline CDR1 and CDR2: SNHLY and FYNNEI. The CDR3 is CASSLDSSKAFF. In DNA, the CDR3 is TGTGCCAGCAGTTTGGACAGTTCGAAAGCTTTCTTT.

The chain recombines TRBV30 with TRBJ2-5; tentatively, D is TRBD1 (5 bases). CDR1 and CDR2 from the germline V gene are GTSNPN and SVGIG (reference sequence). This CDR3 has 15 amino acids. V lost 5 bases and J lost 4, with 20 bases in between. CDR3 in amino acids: CAWVSLGPVRETQYF. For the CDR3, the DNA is TGTGCCTGGGTTAGCCTGGGGCCGGTAAGAGAGACCCAGTACTTC.

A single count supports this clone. CDR3 nucleotide sequence: TGTGCCAGCAGCCGACGAGGGCAGCGAAGCAACAATGAGCAGTTCTTC. Translating it yields CASSRRGQRSNNEQFF. The rearrangement uses TRBV7-2 and TRBJ2-1, with D possibly being TRBD2 (5 bases). This CDR3 has 16 residues. Germline-derived CDR1 and CDR2 are SGHTA and FQGNSA. V lost 5 bases to trimming and J lost 5 bases, with 19 bases between them.